The 21 T cell receptor beta chains below come from one sample, sequenced in a study of shared clonotypes between healthy human individuals. Measured with immunoSEQ multiplex PCR; TCRdb has only the in-frame clones, and not every one. The sample contains 950,000 to 1,300,000 clones, around 74% of which appear only once. The specimen sequenced was memory CD4+ T cells sorted from blood. Described subset: CD45RA-negative fraction. These receptors were taken from a man younger than 30 in good health.

The rearrangement joins TRBV18 to TRBJ2-2; TRBD1 is a possible D gene (5 bases). The CDR3 runs to 14 residues. The germline V gene has CDR1 KGHSH and CDR2 LQKENI. The V and J ends lost 6 bases and 1 base respectively, with 9 bases between them. CDR3 nucleotide sequence: TGTGCCAGCTCGCTCCAGGGGAACACCGGGGAGCTGTTTTTT. This encodes CASSLQGNTGELFF.

The chain uses TRBV29-1 and TRBJ2-7; TRBD2 matches at 13 bases. Trimming took 3 bases from V and 2 from J; bases not matched to a gene: 4. Germline V gives CDR1 SQVTM, CDR2 ANQGSEA. The CDR3 totals 15 residues. As DNA, the CDR3 is TGCAGCGTTGATTCAGGACTAGCGGGAGCCTACGAGCAGTACTTC. It specifies CSVDSGLAGAYEQYF.

The chain joins TRBV5-1 to TRBJ2-2; D uncertain. V lost 4 bases, J lost 6 bases, and 13 bases lay in between. CDR1 and CDR2 from the germline V gene are SGHRS and YFSETQ. This CDR3 region has 14 residues. The CDR3 loop reads CASSAAALSGELFF. In DNA, the CDR3 is TGCGCCAGCAGCGCTGCAGCTCTATCCGGGGAGCTGTTTTTT.

The rearrangement uses TRBV5-6 and TRBJ2-2; D is uncertain. V was shortened by 4 bases and J by 3 bases, with 7 bases between the two germline ends. Germline V CDR1 and CDR2: SGHDT, YYEEEE. This CDR3 comprises 13 residues. CDR3 in DNA: TGTGCCAGCAGCGATCGGGACACCGGGGAGCTGTTTTTT. This codes for CASSDRDTGELFF.

CDR3 nucleotides: TGTGCCAGCAGCACAGCACTCGACAGGGCCACTGGCTACACCTTC. This sequence encodes CASSTALDRATGYTF. The chain is built from TRBV9 and TRBJ1-2; the match to TRBD1 covers 7 bases. Germline-derived CDR1 and CDR2 are SGDLS and YYNGEE. This CDR3 contains 15 residues. V shed 4 bases and J 7 bases; nucleotides not matched to a gene: 13.

In nucleotides, the CDR3 is TGTGCCAGCAGTTTAGGAAGGGGGCGCTTGAACACTGAAGCTTTCTTT. Translation gives CASSLGRGRLNTEAFF. V is TRBV28 and J is TRBJ1-1, with TRBD1 matching 7 bases. With V trimmed by 2 bases and J by 0 bases, 6 bases remained unmatched. CDR3 length equals 16 residues. Germline CDR1 and CDR2: MDHEN and SYDVKM.

The DNA for the CDR3 is TGTGCCAGCAGCTTTTGGGGTACTCAGGGCACAGATACGCAGTATTTT. Its protein product is CASSFWGTQGTDTQYF. The chain joins TRBV5-6 to TRBJ2-3, with no clear D. The CDR3 loop spans 16 amino acids. V was clipped by 2 bases and J by 1 base, with 14 bases between them. Germline V gene lookup returns CDR1 SGHDT and CDR2 YYEEEE.

The chain joins TRBV2 to TRBJ2-7; D call uncertain. Trimming took 6 bases from V and 6 from J, leaving 9 bases between them. CDR1 SNHLY and CDR2 FYNNEI come from the germline V gene. This CDR3 comprises 11 residues. CDR3: CASSVTLEQYF. DNA for the CDR3: TGTGCCAGCAGCGTGACACTCGAGCAGTACTTC.

This clone was recorded many times. The V call is TRBV10-3, the J call TRBJ1-1; 11 bases are a match to TRBD1. Unmatched junction bases numbered 3, after V lost 10 bases and J lost 2 bases. The CDR3 loop spans 13 amino acids. Germline V CDR1 and CDR2: ENHRY, SYGVKD. The CDR3 spells CATGQGANTEAFF. The CDR3 region has the DNA TGTGCCACCGGACAGGGGGCAAACACTGAAGCTTTCTTT.

V usage is TRBV11-2 and J usage is TRBJ2-5, with no clear D. The end of the DNA is better explained by TRBJ2-7, so the J call may be wrong. This CDR3 region has 13 residues. Germline CDR1 and CDR2: SGHAT and FQNNGV. In DNA form, the CDR3 reads TGTGCCAGCAGCTTAGCCAGCGTCTACGAGCAGTACTTC. This translates into CASSLASVYEQYF.

The genes are TRBV7-2 and TRBJ1-5; D perhaps matches TRBD1 (6 bases). The CDR3 loop spans 13 amino acids. CDR1 is SGHTA and CDR2 is FQGNSA in the germline V gene. The V end lost 4 bases, the J end lost 7 bases, and 11 bases lay between the germline ends. This CDR3 is CASSWGARQPQHF. CDR3 DNA: TGTGCCAGCAGCTGGGGGGCGCGGCAGCCCCAGCATTTT.

V and J are TRBV5-1 and TRBJ2-1, with TRBD2 matching 13 bases. V trimming: 4 bases; J trimming: 7 bases; junction bases outside the gene matches: 8. This CDR3 has 16 residues. Germline V gene lookup returns CDR1 SGHRS and CDR2 YFSETQ. The CDR3 loop is CASSQVGTSGANEQFF. The CDR3 DNA reads TGCGCCAGCAGCCAAGTAGGGACTAGCGGGGCAAATGAGCAGTTCTTC.

The chain couples TRBV19 to TRBJ2-2; 9 bases are a match to TRBD2. Germline V lookup: CDR1 LNHDA, CDR2 SQIVND (reference sequence). The CDR3 consists of 17 residues. Trimming at V came to 2 bases and at J to 0 bases, leaving 4 bases not matched to a gene. The CDR3 reads CASSISSGVTNTGELFF. The CDR3, as DNA: TGTGCCAGTAGTATATCTAGCGGGGTAACGAACACCGGGGAGCTGTTTTTT.

The chain recombines TRBV10-3 with TRBJ2-1, with D perhaps given as TRBD1 or TRBD2 (6 bases each). Germline V gives CDR1 ENHRY, CDR2 SYGVKD. This CDR3 has 15 amino acids. Trimming left V 5 bases short and J 7 bases short, with 18 bases between. The CDR3 reads CAISKTGGGINEQFF. In DNA form, the CDR3 reads TGTGCCATCAGTAAGACAGGAGGAGGGATTAATGAGCAGTTCTTC.

The chain employs TRBV4-3 and TRBJ2-7; TRBD2 agrees at 8 bases. This CDR3 is built from 15 residues. Germline loops: CDR1 LGHNA, CDR2 YSLEER. V trimming: 4 bases; J trimming: 4 bases; junction bases outside the gene matches: 9. CDR3 DNA sequence: TGCGCCAGCAGCCTAGCGAGCGGGAGAGGATACGAGCAGTACTTC. Its protein is CASSLASGRGYEQYF.

This clone has more than one count but fewer than ten. The gene calls are TRBV5-1 and TRBJ2-1, with a weak D call TRBD1 (7 bases). The germline gives CDR1 SGHRS, CDR2 YFSETQ. V was shortened by 4 bases and J by 9 bases, with 17 bases between the two germline ends. The CDR3 has 14 amino acids. The CDR3 region has the DNA TGCGCCAGCAGCATTACAGGGGAGGTTGGTGAGCAGTTCTTC. Translation gives CASSITGEVGEQFF.

This clone appeared once. This may stem from a read error, because a much larger clone lies one nucleotide away. J is TRBJ2-7 and V is TRBV6-6; 10 nucleotides line up with TRBD1. V shed 6 bases and J 3 bases; nucleotides not matched to a gene: 8. Germline CDR1 is MNHNY and CDR2 is SVGAGI (reference sequence). The CDR3 spans 15 residues. CDR3 bases: TGTGCCAGCAGGAAGGGCGGGACAGGGGTCTACGAGCAGTACTTC. This codes for CASRKGGTGVYEQYF.

The chain employs TRBV7-2 and TRBJ2-2; D may be TRBD2 (6 bases). V was pared by 1 base and J by 6 bases, with 9 bases between. Germline CDR1 SGHTA, CDR2 FQGNSA. The CDR3 covers 14 residues. The CDR3 spells CASSLEGGAGELFF. The CDR3 DNA reads as TGTGCCAGCAGCTTAGAAGGCGGGGCCGGGGAGCTGTTTTTT. Complete variable domain (other parts from reference TRBV7-2 and TRBJ2-2): GAGVSQSPSNKVTEKGKDVELRCDPISGHTALYWYRQSLGQGLEFLIYFQGNSAPDKSGLPSDRFSAERTGGSVSTLTIQRTQQEDSAVYLCASSLEGGAGELFFGEGSRLTVL.

This clone was seen a few times. The chain is built from TRBV15 and TRBJ1-6; 9 bases map to TRBD1. J gave up 9 bases and V 0 bases, and 3 bases lay outside the gene matches. CDR3 length: 15 amino acids. CDR1 and CDR2 from the germline V gene are LNHNV and YYDKDF (reference sequence). This CDR3 reads CATSRDRDRVSPLHF. The CDR3 DNA reads TGTGCCACCAGCAGAGACCGGGACAGGGTTTCACCCCTCCACTTT.

About this clone itself: The sample contains more than one DNA sequence encoding this CDR3. CDR3 DNA sequence: TGTGCCAGCAGTTCCCCCGGGGGGCCAAGCACAGATACGCAGTATTTT. This sequence encodes CASSSPGGPSTDTQYF. The chain couples TRBV28 to TRBJ2-3; tentatively, D is TRBD2 (7 bases). V lost 4 bases and J lost 0, with 14 bases in between. In germline, CDR1 is MDHEN, CDR2 SYDVKM. The CDR3 length is 16 residues.

This clone has only one observation. The chain recombines TRBV28 with TRBJ1-2; 7 nucleotides agree with TRBD1. Per the germline V gene, CDR1 is MDHEN and CDR2 is SYDVKM. With 8 bases clipped from V and 2 bases from J, the junction kept 8 bases outside the gene matches. The CDR3 loop spans 14 amino acids. The CDR3 region is CASCPPGQNYGYTF. Written as DNA, the CDR3 is TGTGCCAGCTGCCCACCGGGACAGAACTATGGCTACACCTTC.